The TCR beta chain described here comes from a study of T cells expressing NK-cell markers (dated by TCRdb to about 2020). Looking at the study overall: In sorted CD3+CD56+NKG2C+, CD3+CD56+NKG2C- and CD3+CD56-NKG2C+ T-cell subsets from several donors, TCR beta-chain repertoires were profiled. Among the eight sequenced donors, seven were HCMV-seropositive and one was HCMV-seronegative. Illumina HiSeq 2000/2500, MiSeq or NextSeq was used to sequence libraries as 2 x 150 bp reads. The eight sequenced donors were randomly selected healthy volunteers, three men and five women. What the work shows at the level of the full study, not this receptor alone: Whether the expanded NKG2C-expressing T cell clones were specific for HCMV antigens was left unclear. In six donors, the dominant CD3+CD56+NKG2C+ clonotypes were among the top 10 CD8+ clonotypes and accounted for about 1.0-7.5% of CD8+ T cells. Those dominant clonotypes were again the most abundant among CD3+CD56-NKG2C+ cells in a handful of donors, at about 28.3-65%.

HCMV-specific IgG was detected in serum with a commercial ELISA kit to determine HCMV serostatus. Peripheral blood mononuclear cells were isolated from blood by Ficoll density gradient centrifugation. A word on this clonotype: Which antigen it targets is not known.

TCRdb records Illumina HiSeq 2000 as the sequencer. 5'RACE template switching, by which a universal primer site and unique molecular identifiers were added, was used to make TCR beta cDNA libraries. cDNA synthesis was primed from the TCR beta constant segment, followed by two successive PCR amplification steps. Concerning the study's data processing: Reads were demultiplexed and grouped by UMI with MIGEC, and clonotypes were assembled and quantified with MiTCR. To remove erroneous sequences, TCR cDNA sequences were retained only when supported by two or more reads. The tcR package was used for downstream repertoire analysis, with clonotypes matched between fractions based on CDR3 nucleotide sequence plus V segment. VDJmatch was used to annotate antigen specificity against VDJdb, with one amino acid substitution in CDR3 permitted. TCRdb reprocessed the reads and assigns one entry to each CDR3 protein sequence, leaving out DNA. The V and J calls were determined by TCRdb, not by the authors. The table for this sample lists 400,000 to 450,000 distinct CDR3 sequences. The top ten hold 6% to 8% of the sample.

The germline V gene (reference sequence) supplies CDR1 LNHDA and CDR2 SQIVND. From cysteine to phenylalanine, the CDR3 is 14 amino acids long. No coding sequence is recorded. Material: blood T cells: a sorted CD56 or NKG2C T cell subset, CD4+ or CD8+ T cells, or bulk PBMC T cells (not recorded which). The receptor was isolated from a woman aged 18 to 69 in good health. The rearranged segments are TRBV19 and TRBJ2-1; TCRdb proposes TRBD2, but this gene call is untestable without DNA. The CDR3 protein sequence reads: CASSWSGGEAKQFF.